The clone carrying this TCR beta chain was counted at least ten times. Its antigen remains unidentified. This specimen comes from a study of T-cell memory formation after mild COVID-19. 5'RACE primed at constant segments yielded TCR alpha and TCR beta cDNA libraries bearing sample barcodes and UMIs. TCRdb re-analysed the 5' RACE reads in MiXCR, keeping a single row per CDR3 protein. This table holds some 150,000 distinct CDR3 sequences, 6% to 6.5% found once. V lost 3 bases to trimming and J lost 6 bases, with 10 bases between them. CDR1 is SGHRS, CDR2 YFSETQ, per germline. The CDR3 totals 13 residues. Study-level results: CD4+ clones that contracted lay mainly in CM and EM; CD8+ ones lay in EMRA. The appearance of some responding clones in pre-infection memory suggested that cross-reactive memory joined.

The chain links TRBV5-1 to TRBJ2-1; D unresolved. Input material: PBMCs or a T cell subset sorted from them (not recorded which). The sequence came from an adult woman who had mild COVID-19 (a few samples of this study predate the infection). Cell type and time point are not known. CDR3 sequence (DNA): TGCGCCAGCAGCTCCCAGCCCAGCAATGAGCAGTTCTTC. Translated, it gives CASSSQPSNEQFF. The full variable domain, its missing parts supplied by reference TRBV5-1 and TRBJ2-1, is KAGVTQTPRYLIKTRGQQVTLSCSPISGHRSVSWYQQTPGQGLQFLFEYFSETQRNKGNFPGRFSGRQFSNSRSEMNVSTLELGDSALYLCASSSQPSNEQFFGPGTRLTVL.